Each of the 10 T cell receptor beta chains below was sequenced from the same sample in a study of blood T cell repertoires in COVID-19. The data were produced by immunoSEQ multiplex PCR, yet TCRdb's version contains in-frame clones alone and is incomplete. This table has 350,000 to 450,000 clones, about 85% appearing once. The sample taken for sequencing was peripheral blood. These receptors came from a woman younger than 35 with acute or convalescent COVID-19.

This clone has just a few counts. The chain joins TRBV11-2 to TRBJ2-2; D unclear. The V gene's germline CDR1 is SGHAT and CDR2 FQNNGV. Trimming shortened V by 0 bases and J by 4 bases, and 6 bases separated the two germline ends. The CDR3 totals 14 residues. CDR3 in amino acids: CASSLDSFTGELFF. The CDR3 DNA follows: TGTGCCAGCAGCTTAGATTCTTTCACCGGGGAGCTGTTTTTT.

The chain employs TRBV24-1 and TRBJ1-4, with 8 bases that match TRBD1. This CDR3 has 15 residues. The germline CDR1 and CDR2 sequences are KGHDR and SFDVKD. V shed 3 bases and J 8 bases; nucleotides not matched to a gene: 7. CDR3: CATSDPGTGAEKLFF. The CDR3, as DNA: TGTGCCACCAGTGATCCGGGGACAGGAGCGGAAAAACTGTTTTTT.

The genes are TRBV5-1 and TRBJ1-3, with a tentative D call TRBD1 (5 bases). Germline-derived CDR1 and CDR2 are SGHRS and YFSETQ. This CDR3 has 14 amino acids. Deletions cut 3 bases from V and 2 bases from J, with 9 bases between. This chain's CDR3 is CASSSDKPGNTIYF. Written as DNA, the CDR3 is TGCGCCAGCAGCTCGGACAAACCTGGAAACACCATATATTTT.

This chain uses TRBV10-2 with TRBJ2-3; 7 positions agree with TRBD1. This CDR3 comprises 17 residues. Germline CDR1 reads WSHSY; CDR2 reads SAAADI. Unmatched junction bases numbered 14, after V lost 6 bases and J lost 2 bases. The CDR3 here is CASRSAGTARFTDTQYF. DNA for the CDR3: TGCGCCAGCAGGTCTGCCGGGACAGCAAGATTCACAGATACGCAGTATTTT.

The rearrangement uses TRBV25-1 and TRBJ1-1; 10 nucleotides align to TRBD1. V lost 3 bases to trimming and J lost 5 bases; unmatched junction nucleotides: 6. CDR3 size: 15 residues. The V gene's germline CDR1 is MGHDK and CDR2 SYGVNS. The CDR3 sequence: CASSEDRGTLTEAFF. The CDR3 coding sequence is TGTGCCAGCAGTGAGGACAGGGGGACGTTAACTGAAGCTTTCTTT.

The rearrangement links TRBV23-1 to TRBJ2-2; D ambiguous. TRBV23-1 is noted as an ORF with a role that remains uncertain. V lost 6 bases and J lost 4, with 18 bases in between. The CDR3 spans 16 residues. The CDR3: CASSPMDPGATGELFF. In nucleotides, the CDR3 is TGCGCCAGCAGCCCAATGGATCCGGGTGCCACCGGGGAGCTGTTTTTT.

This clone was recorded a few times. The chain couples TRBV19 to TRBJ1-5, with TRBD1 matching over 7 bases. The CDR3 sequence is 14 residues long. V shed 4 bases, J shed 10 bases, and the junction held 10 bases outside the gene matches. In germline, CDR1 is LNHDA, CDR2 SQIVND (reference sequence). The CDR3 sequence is CASSTGQVNTPQHF. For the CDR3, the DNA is TGTGCCAGTAGTACAGGACAGGTAAATACCCCCCAGCATTTT.

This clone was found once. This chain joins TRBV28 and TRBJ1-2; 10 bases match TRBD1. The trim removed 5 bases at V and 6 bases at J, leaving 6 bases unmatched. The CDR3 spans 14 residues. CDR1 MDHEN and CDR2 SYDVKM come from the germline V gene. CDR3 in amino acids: CASSRQGAFNGYTF. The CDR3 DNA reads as TGTGCCAGCAGTAGACAGGGGGCTTTTAATGGCTACACCTTC.

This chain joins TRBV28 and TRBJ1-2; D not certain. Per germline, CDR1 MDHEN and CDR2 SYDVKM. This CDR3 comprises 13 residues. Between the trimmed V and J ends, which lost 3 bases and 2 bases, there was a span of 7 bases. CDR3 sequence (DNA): TGTGCCAGCAGTTTTCGGGGAAACTATGGCTACACCTTC. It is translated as CASSFRGNYGYTF.

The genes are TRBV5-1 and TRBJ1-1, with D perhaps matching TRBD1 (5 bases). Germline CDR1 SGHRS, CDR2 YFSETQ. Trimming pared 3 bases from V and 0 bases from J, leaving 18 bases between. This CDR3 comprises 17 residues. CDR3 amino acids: CASSSNPGNSLNTEAFF. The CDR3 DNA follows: TGCGCCAGCAGCTCTAACCCAGGGAATAGTTTGAACACTGAAGCTTTCTTT.